Listed below are T cell receptor beta chains from one sample, sequenced in a study of blood T cell repertoires in COVID-19. Here immunoSEQ multiplex PCR was the method, and the copy in TCRdb shows in-frame clones only, minus some. Of about 210,000 clones listed, 70% to 90% are singletons. Sequenced material: peripheral blood. The receptors come from a woman in her forties or fifties with active or convalescent COVID-19. Each CDR3 is given with its conserved first and last residue. A D gene is named only where the DNA matches it firmly. A row's size may be missing; if present it is once, few, many or a size class.

>-|TRBV29-1|TRBJ2-4|TRBD1
TGCAGCGTCACAGGGGCTTTCGACATTCAGTACTTC
CSVTGAFDIQYF
>once|TRBV10-3|TRBJ2-5|-
TGTGCCATCAGTGAGTCCCTCCTTTCCCAAGAGACCCAGTACTTC
CAISESLLSQETQYF
>-|TRBV6-1|TRBJ2-3|-
TGTGCCAGCAGTGGGGTCCCCGGACAGTTGCCGGGATTCACAGATACGCAGTATTTT
CASSGVPGQLPGFTDTQYF
>few|TRBV2|TRBJ1-6|-
TGTGCCAGCACAATAGAGGGTCCCCTCCACTTT
CASTIEGPLHF
>few|TRBV19|TRBJ2-7|TRBD2
TGTGCCAGTAGTTTAGCGGGAGGGGATCTCTACGAGCAGTACTTC
CASSLAGGDLYEQYF
>-|TRBV20-1|TRBJ2-1|TRBD2
TGCAGTGCCAGTGGTAGCGGGAGGCCCTCCCACAATGAGCAGTTCTTC
CSASGSGRPSHNEQFF
>-|TRBV7-9|TRBJ1-6|-
TGTGCCAGCAGCCAAGGACTTAATTCACCCCTCCACTTT
CASSQGLNSPLHF
>-|TRBV18|TRBJ2-6|-
TGTGCCAGCTCACCACAGACTCCCTCTGGGGCCAACGTCCTGACTTTC
CASSPQTPSGANVLTF
>few|TRBV18|TRBJ1-1|-
TGTGCCAGCTCACCAATTTCGGTTACGACTGAAGCTTTCTTT
CASSPISVTTEAFF
>-|TRBV19|TRBJ1-6|TRBD1
TGTGCCAGTAGGCTGGACAGGAGCTCCTATAATTCACCCCTCCACTTT
CASRLDRSSYNSPLHF
>-|TRBV11-2|TRBJ2-5|TRBD1
TGTGCCAGCAGCTCATCACAGGGGATCCGCCAAGAGACCCAGTACTTC
CASSSSQGIRQETQYF
>-|TRBV27|TRBJ1-4|-
TGTGCCAGCAGTTTAGGGTCAGGAATTGGAGAAAAACTGTTTTTT
CASSLGSGIGEKLFF
>-|TRBV19|TRBJ1-5|TRBD1
TGTGCCAGTAGTATGGGACAGGGGTTCAATCAGCCCCAGCATTTT
CASSMGQGFNQPQHF